The TCR beta chain under discussion was sequenced for a study of T cells after yellow fever vaccination (dated by TCRdb to about 2019). Context from the whole study: The SMART-Seq v4 Ultra Low Input RNA kit was used to prepare libraries from fractions with low cell numbers. To track T-cell clones before and after primary and booster YFV17D yellow fever vaccination, bulk TCR alpha and beta repertoires were sequenced longitudinally. Two healthy male donors, one aged 18 to 30 and one aged 30 to 40 years, were included in the cohort. Blood samples were taken at several timepoints before and after primary and secondary immunization, and bulk PBMC replicates and cell subsets were isolated.

This specimen's treatment or condition label, per the study, means: live attenuated yellow fever vaccine strain. At each blood-draw timepoint, two biological replicates of bulk PBMCs were collected. A standard Ficoll-Paque protocol was used to isolate PBMCs from peripheral blood. TriZol was used to extract RNA from bulk PBMCs, from CD4 and CD8 fractions, and from dextramer-positive and dextramer-negative fractions. A distance of 18 bases separates the germline ends of V and J, which lose 6 bases and 9 bases respectively. Sequences SQVTM (CDR1) and ANQGSEA (CDR2) are obtained from the germline V gene. The CDR3 covers 13 residues, taking in both the cysteine and the phenylalanine. Kept here is only the CDR3 DNA, which spans 39 bases and is read in frame from base 1. In regard to this clonotype: Its specific antigen is unknown. Per-base quality was not reported, and no clone a single base away is much larger than it.

Synthesis of TCR cDNA relied on 5'RACE template switching, a step that introduced a universal primer site along with unique molecular identifiers. Priming of cDNA synthesis was performed from both the TCR alpha and TCR beta constant segments. Library amplification used two PCR steps, and the second PCR step added sample barcodes and sequencing adapters. Libraries were sequenced on Illumina HiSeq 2500 (2x100 bp) or NovaSeq (2x150 bp). Per the authors' processing: Demultiplexing of reads and collapsing into UMI consensus sequences were performed with MIGEC, and V(D)J alignment was carried out with MiXCR. Vaccine-responding clonotypes were defined with edgeR using replicate PBMC samples, requiring FDR below 0.01 and a log2 fold change above 5 up to day 15. Bulk clonotypes were assigned CD4 or CD8 identity according to which sequenced CD4 or CD8 repertoire held them at higher abundance. The raw public data were reprocessed by TCRdb itself: fastp quality trimming at Q25, MiXCR clonotype calling, in-frame beta chains only. Each CDR3 protein appears once, grouped with its most common genes and DNA. None of the V and J calls come from the authors' own analysis; TCRdb made them. The sample table lists about 630,000 distinct CDR3 sequences, about 12% of them with a count of one. Around 14% of the sample comes from the top ten.

Overall study results and their limits: Because abundant contaminating clonotypes from the bulk population could be contained in FACS-sorted repertoires, computational filtering was required. The secondary T-cell response was weaker than the primary response but faster, peaking on day 5 instead of day 15. Only a couple of donors were included in the study, so the extent to which the findings can be generalized is limited. A small share of clonotypes occurred in both CD4 and CD8 compartments, likely arising from convergent recombination. Most clones expanded after primary vaccination were re-detected after the booster (96% of CD4 and 88% of CD8), suggesting broad memory maintenance.

This clonotype was sampled from a young man who received the YFV17D yellow fever vaccine. Sequenced material: PBMCs, taken on the day of the yellow fever booster vaccination. The rearranged chain carries TRBV29-1 and TRBJ2-1; TRBD2 is perhaps the D gene, given 6 matching bases. The CDR3 here reads CSVVGGAAGEQFF. The sequenced DNA is TGCAGCGTGGTCGGGGGAGCCGCTGGTGAGCAGTTCTTC.